This TCR beta chain stems from a study of blood T cells in healthy people across ages. Notes on this clonotype: The antigen is undetermined.

Primed by a sample-barcoded 5' primer and a J-beta primer mix, a second PCR proceeded for roughly 6 to 12 cycles. Every sample gave at least 3 million paired-end reads containing CDR3. TCRdb passed the 5' RACE reads through MiXCR, listing each CDR3 protein once. This table has about 1.4 million distinct CDR3 sequences, roughly 59% appearing once. The sample, 9 to 10 milliliters of peripheral blood, was drawn from each donor. General study findings and limits: Donor CMV status was unknown, possibly confounding expanded clonotype changes. A strong correlation between TCR beta diversity and naive T cell percentage was seen.

V dropped 4 bases and J dropped 12; count of bases not matched to a gene: 18. This CDR3 has 17 amino acids. The germline V gene encodes CDR1 SGHVS and CDR2 FQNEAQ. The rearrangement links TRBV7-8 to TRBJ2-3, with 11 bases matching TRBD2. The receptor's source is a young man in good health. Sequencing was done on a sample of blood. In nucleotides, the CDR3 is TGTGCCAGCAGCTCCCCCATGATTAGCGGGAGGGCCAGACCCCAGTATTTT. This sequence encodes CASSSPMISGRARPQYF.